The source of this T cell receptor (beta chain) is a study of T cell responses to AZD1222 COVID-19 vaccine. Study-wide results and limits: Among vaccine-associated CD4 TCRs, coverage spanned spike, with dominance at 160-218 and 743-854. Repertoire sampling happened only post peak T cell response. Seropositivity was recorded at baseline in only five to seven AZD1222 recipients.

Method: immunoSEQ multiplex PCR; TCRdb's copy keeps in-frame clones and lacks some. The table includes 140,000 to 150,000 clones, 88% detected once. Germline loops: CDR1 SGHAT, CDR2 FQNNGV. The CDR3 covers 11 residues. V gave up 5 bases and J gave up 10 bases, with 11 bases separating them. On this clone itself: Antigen specificity is unknown.

The input for sequencing was peripheral blood, taken 28 days after the second dose of the MenACWY control vaccine. The chain has TRBV11-2 and TRBJ1-1; weak D call: TRBD1 (5 bases). This clonotype was obtained from an adult who received the MenACWY meningococcal vaccine as a control. CDR3 sequence reads: CASSLAGGAFF. The CDR3, as DNA: TGTGCCAGCAGCCTAGCTGGGGGAGCTTTCTTT.